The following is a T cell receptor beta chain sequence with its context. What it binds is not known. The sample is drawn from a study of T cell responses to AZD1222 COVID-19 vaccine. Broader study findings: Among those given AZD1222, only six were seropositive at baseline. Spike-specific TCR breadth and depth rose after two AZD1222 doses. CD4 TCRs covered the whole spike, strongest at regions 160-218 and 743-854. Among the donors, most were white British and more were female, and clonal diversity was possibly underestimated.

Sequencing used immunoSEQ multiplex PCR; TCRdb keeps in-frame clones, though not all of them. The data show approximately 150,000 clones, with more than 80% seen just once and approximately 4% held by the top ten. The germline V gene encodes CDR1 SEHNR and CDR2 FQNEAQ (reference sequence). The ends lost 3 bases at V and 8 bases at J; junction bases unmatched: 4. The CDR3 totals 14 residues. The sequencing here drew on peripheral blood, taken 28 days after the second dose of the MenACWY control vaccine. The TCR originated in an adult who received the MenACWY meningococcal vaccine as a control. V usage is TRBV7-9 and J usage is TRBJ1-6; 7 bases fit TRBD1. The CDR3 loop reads CASSFRDSDSPLHF. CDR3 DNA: TGTGCCAGCAGCTTCCGGGACAGCGATTCACCCCTCCACTTT.